These T cell receptor beta chains were read from a single sample in a study of blood T cells in healthy people across ages. TCRdb recomputed calls from the 5' RACE reads with MiXCR, one row per CDR3 protein. The sample lists approximately 1,100,000 distinct CDR3 sequences; 35% to 50% were seen once. Sample: blood. These receptors were obtained from an older woman in good health. Each CDR3 is given with its conserved first and last residue. A D gene is named only where the DNA matches it firmly. Some rows have no size entry. The others give once, few or many, or a class for an expanded clone.

cdr3_nt,cdr3_aa,j_call,d_call,v_call,clone_size
TGTGCCAGCAGCTTCGGGACAGTGTACGAGCAGTACTTC,CASSFGTVYEQYF,TRBJ2-7,TRBD1,TRBV7-9,NA
TGTGCCAGCAGCTTAGGGGGCATCATCGAGCCCCTCTACGAGCAGTACTTC,CASSLGGIIEPLYEQYF,TRBJ2-7,NA,TRBV11-2,NA
TGCAGCGCCCAGTCAGTACAAGAGACCCAGTTCTTC,CSAQSVQETQFF,TRBJ2-1,NA,TRBV29-1,NA
TGCAGTGCTAGTCCCCTCCGACTAGCGGGAGAGACCCAGTACTTC,CSASPLRLAGETQYF,TRBJ2-5,TRBD2,TRBV20-1,NA
TGTACCAGCAGTTTACGGGCAGGGGACGAGCAGTACTTC,CTSSLRAGDEQYF,TRBJ2-7,NA,TRBV12-3/TRBV12-4,NA
TGCGCCAGCACCCTGGGTGCGGGACTCACGTACAATGAGCAGTTCTTC,CASTLGAGLTYNEQFF,TRBJ2-1,NA,TRBV5-1,once
TGCAGCGGATCCTTTAGTTACAATGAGCAGTTCTTC,CSGSFSYNEQFF,TRBJ2-1,NA,TRBV29-1,few
TGTGCCAGCAGTGGGGAGGGATTCGAAGACGAGCAGTACTTC,CASSGEGFEDEQYF,TRBJ2-7,TRBD2,TRBV6-2/TRBV6-3,once
TGTGCCAGCAGTTTTCAAGGATTGCTCACAGATACGCAGTATTTT,CASSFQGLLTDTQYF,TRBJ2-3,NA,TRBV27,NA
TGTGCCCGCAGTGTCGCGATAGCGCCCAGGGGGGAGCAGTACTTC,CARSVAIAPRGEQYF,TRBJ2-5,NA,TRBV2,NA
TGTGCCAGCAGGCGATGGCTCGGGTCCTACAATGAGCAGTTCTTC,CASRRWLGSYNEQFF,TRBJ2-1,NA,TRBV11-2,NA
TGTGCCATCAGTGATCCCGGGACCCCGGGGGGATCCTACGAGCAGTACTTC,CAISDPGTPGGSYEQYF,TRBJ2-7,TRBD2,TRBV10-3,few
TGTGCCAGCAGCTCTCGACAGGGCGGGAGTCCACAGTATTTT,CASSSRQGGSPQYF,TRBJ2-3,NA,TRBV7-2,NA
TGTGCCAGCAGATTGCCCGCAGATACGCAGTATTTT,CASRLPADTQYF,TRBJ2-3,NA,TRBV12-3/TRBV12-4,NA
TGTGCCAGCAGCTTAGGTGGGACTATATCCTCTCGGGTAGCAGATACGCAGTATTTT,CASSLGGTISSRVADTQYF,TRBJ2-3,TRBD2,TRBV11-2,NA
TGTGCCAGCAGCCAGGGACAGTATAACTATGGCTACACCTTC,CASSQGQYNYGYTF,TRBJ1-2,TRBD1,TRBV7-9,few
TGTGCCAGCAGTACCGGGACTAGCGGGAGAGCGCAGTATTTT,CASSTGTSGRAQYF,TRBJ2-3,TRBD2,TRBV6-5,NA
TGCGCCAGCAGCCAATCTCAGGGGTCCTATGGCTACACCTTC,CASSQSQGSYGYTF,TRBJ1-2,NA,TRBV4-1,NA
TGCAGTGCTCATCAGCGGGAGGGCCTCACAGATACGCAGTATTTT,CSAHQREGLTDTQYF,TRBJ2-3,TRBD2,TRBV20-1,NA
TGCAGCGTTGGACTAGCGGGAGAGGGTGAGCAGTTCTTC,CSVGLAGEGEQFF,TRBJ2-1,TRBD2,TRBV29-1,NA
TGCGCCAGCAGCTTGGAGTTCTGGAGCTTTGAAGCTTTCTTT,CASSLEFWSFEAFF,TRBJ1-1,NA,TRBV5-1,NA
TGTGCCAGCAGCTTTCCAGGGGCAGAGACCCAGTACTTC,CASSFPGAETQYF,TRBJ2-5,NA,TRBV5-5,few
TGTGCCAGCAGTGTATCCAGACAAGGACCCTACGAGCAGTACTTC,CASSVSRQGPYEQYF,TRBJ2-7,NA,TRBV27,NA
TGTGCCACCAGTGATGCTAGCGGGAGGGAGGGTGAGCAGTTCTTC,CATSDASGREGEQFF,TRBJ2-1,TRBD2,TRBV24-1,NA
TGCGCCAGCAGCACGCAGGGAGAGACCCAGTACTTC,CASSTQGETQYF,TRBJ2-5,NA,TRBV5-1,few
TGTGCCACCCAACAGGAACATGGACAGCCCCAGCATTTT,CATQQEHGQPQHF,TRBJ1-5,NA,TRBV6-5,NA
TGCAGTGCTAGCGGGATACTAGGATCCACAGATACGCAGTATTTT,CSASGILGSTDTQYF,TRBJ2-3,NA,TRBV20-1,NA
TGCAGTGCGAATCACCAAGAGACCCAGTACTTC,CSANHQETQYF,TRBJ2-5,NA,TRBV20-1,NA
TGTGCCAGCAGCCGCCAGGAAGGGGGCGGGGAGCAGTTCTTC,CASSRQEGGGEQFF,TRBJ2-1,TRBD1,TRBV9,few
TGTGCCAGCAGTGGTTCTTGGGGTCTAAGCACAGATACGCAGTATTTT,CASSGSWGLSTDTQYF,TRBJ2-3,NA,TRBV25-1,NA
TGTGCCAGCGGGGGACCGGGACTAGGTTCCTACGAGCAGTACTTC,CASGGPGLGSYEQYF,TRBJ2-7,TRBD2,TRBV12-3/TRBV12-4,NA
TGCAGTGCTAGCTCCCGGGACTCTCCCTACAATGAGCAGTACTTC,CSASSRDSPYNEQYF,TRBJ2-4,NA,TRBV20-1,NA
TGTGCCAGCAGCCCCACCTTGGGGGACATCTATCAGCCCCAGCATTTT,CASSPTLGDIYQPQHF,TRBJ1-5,NA,TRBV28,once
TGTGCCAGCAGCTGTAGACTAGCGGATTCCTACGAGCAGTACTTC,CASSCRLADSYEQYF,TRBJ2-7,TRBD2,TRBV7-2,NA
TGCAGCGTTGCCGGGGCTGGAGGGGATGGGACCCAGTACTTC,CSVAGAGGDGTQYF,TRBJ2-5,NA,TRBV29-1,NA
TGTGCCAGCAGTTACAGACAGGGAAGGCAAGAGACCCAGTACTTC,CASSYRQGRQETQYF,TRBJ2-5,TRBD1,TRBV6-6,NA
TGCGCCAGCAGCGAGAGGTCAGGGGGCGCAAAGACCCAGTACTTC,CASSERSGGAKTQYF,TRBJ2-5,TRBD1,TRBV5-1,few
TGCAGTGCTAGAGATCAGGGCCTCCCAGATACGCAGTATTTT,CSARDQGLPDTQYF,TRBJ2-3,NA,TRBV20-1,NA
TGCAGTGCCCTAGCGACGGGAGGAACCCCAGAGACCCAGTACTTC,CSALATGGTPETQYF,TRBJ2-5,TRBD2,TRBV20-1,few
TGCGCCAGCGGTCAAAGGAACAGGGAGACCCAGTACTTC,CASGQRNRETQYF,TRBJ2-5,NA,TRBV10-2,few
TGTGCCAGCCCGGCCCCGTACACCGGGGAGCTGTTTTTT,CASPAPYTGELFF,TRBJ2-2,NA,TRBV28,NA
TGTGCCAGCAGTTCGCTTCCCGGGACAGGTTACCAAGAGACCCAGTACTTC,CASSSLPGTGYQETQYF,TRBJ2-5,TRBD1,TRBV7-6,NA
TGTGCCTGGGCGATTCCGGGACAGGGGTTCGATACGCAGTATTTT,CAWAIPGQGFDTQYF,TRBJ2-3,TRBD1,TRBV30,NA
TGTGCCAGCAGCGGGGCGGGAATGCGCAATGAGCAGTTCTTC,CASSGAGMRNEQFF,TRBJ2-1,NA,TRBV9,NA
TGTGCCAGCAACTATAGCGGACCAGATACGCAGTATTTT,CASNYSGPDTQYF,TRBJ2-3,NA,TRBV6-1,few
TGTGCCAGCAGAAAACTCGGGGGTTCTTCCTACAATGAGCAGTTCTTC,CASRKLGGSSYNEQFF,TRBJ2-1,NA,TRBV6-6,few
TGTGCCAGCAGCCTTACTAGCGGCCAAGAGACCCAGTACTTC,CASSLTSGQETQYF,TRBJ2-5,TRBD2,TRBV12-3/TRBV12-4,many
TGCAGCGGCCGAACTGCCAATACGCAGTATTTT,CSGRTANTQYF,TRBJ2-3,NA,TRBV29-1,NA
TGTGCCAGCATGGCCCCAGGGACAGCCTACGAGCAGTACTTC,CASMAPGTAYEQYF,TRBJ2-7,TRBD1,TRBV6-1,few